The T cell receptor (beta chain) under discussion was sequenced for a study of cytomegalovirus exposure and HLA in healthy donors. General study points: High specificity and sensitivity for cytomegalovirus status were reported for the classifier. According to the study, roughly 160 TCR beta chains were cytomegalovirus-associated. There was a cluster of highly shared sequence variants that was likely a sequencing artifact. Some V segments could not be told apart, so they were left out, TRBV6-2 and TRBV6-3 among them.

The CDR3 extends over 17 amino acids. After removal of 5 bases from V and 0 bases from J, the junction contained 6 bases not matched to a gene. CDR1 and CDR2 from the germline V gene are SGHVS and FNYEAQ. With regard to this clone: Its antigen is as yet unknown.

Researchers ran the PCR with 60 Vbeta and 13 Jbeta primers. Using immunoSEQ multiplex PCR, the repertoire was profiled, and TCRdb retains in-frame clones only, with some absent. This table holds about 95,000 clones, less than 80% found once. The chain couples TRBV7-6 to TRBJ2-1; 11 bases are shared with TRBD2. The sequence was collected from a woman aged 40 to 50 in good health and CMV-seropositive. Sequencing input: PBMCs. The CDR3 DNA sequence: TGTGCCAGCAGCCGGGGACTAGCGGATAGCTCCTACAATGAGCAGTTCTTC. This encodes CASSRGLADSSYNEQFF.